One sample yielded the 20 T cell receptor beta chains listed below, sequenced in a study of control samples from healthy donors and cancer patients. Profiled with immunoSEQ multiplex PCR; TCRdb holds only in-frame clones, not every one. This sample has tens of thousands of clones, with roughly 90% found just once. Sample: blood. These receptors all stem from a woman in her 70s in good health.

The chain carries TRBV6-5 and TRBJ2-5; D gene ambiguous. This CDR3 is 12 amino acids long. V lost 5 bases, J lost 3 bases, and 7 bases lay in between. CDR1 is MNHEY, CDR2 SVGAGI, per germline. The CDR3 DNA follows: TGTGCCAGCAGTCGTCCAAAAGAGACCCAGTACTTC. The encoded protein is CASSRPKETQYF.

The gene calls are TRBV24-1 and TRBJ2-1, with 8 bases lining up with TRBD2. The germline V gene has CDR1 KGHDR and CDR2 SFDVKD. This CDR3 region has 15 residues. V lost 2 bases to trimming and J lost 5 bases; unmatched junction nucleotides: 4. This chain's CDR3 is CATSDSAGVNNEQFF. CDR3 sequence (DNA): TGTGCCACCAGTGATTCAGCGGGAGTAAACAATGAGCAGTTCTTC.

On this clone itself: Other DNA sequences of this sample code for an identical CDR3. The chain links TRBV30 to TRBJ1-6; D ambiguous. Germline lookup yields CDR1 GTSNPN and CDR2 SVGIG (reference sequence). Trimming took off 1 base at V and 5 bases at J, with 6 bases between the two ends. The CDR3 totals 13 residues. The CDR3: CAWSETDNSPLHF. The CDR3 DNA sequence: TGTGCCTGGAGTGAAACAGATAATTCACCCCTCCACTTT.

In DNA form, the CDR3 reads TGCGCCAGCAGCCAAAACAGGGGTACTGAAGCTTTCTTT. Its translation is CASSQNRGTEAFF. V is TRBV4-3 and J is TRBJ1-1; TRBD1 matches at 7 bases. The length of the CDR3 is 13 residues. Germline lookup yields CDR1 LGHNA and CDR2 YSLEER. Trimming removed 2 bases from V and 5 bases from J; junction bases left unmatched: 2.

The chain has TRBV12-3 or TRBV12-4 and TRBJ1-2, with D possibly being TRBD1 (5 bases). Between the trimmed V and J ends, which lost 6 bases and 8 bases, there was a span of 16 bases. This CDR3 has 13 residues. The CDR3 DNA follows: TGTGCCAGCAGCCCGGTTCAGGGCTACGGCTACACCTTC. This encodes CASSPVQGYGYTF.

This clone was counted once. The rearrangement joins TRBV2 to TRBJ2-7, with D possibly TRBD1 on 5 matching bases. CDR3 length: 15 amino acids. V lost 1 base to trimming and J lost 2 bases, with 12 bases between them. The germline CDR1 and CDR2 sequences are SNHLY and FYNNEI. In nucleotides, the CDR3 is TGTGCCAGCAGTGAAGGGAAGGGGCTCCCCTACGAGCAGTACTTC. Translating gives CASSEGKGLPYEQYF.

This clone appeared a few times. This chain links TRBV9 with TRBJ2-1, with 10 bases lining up with TRBD2. The CDR3 length is 15 residues. V lost 1 base and J lost 8; bases outside the gene matches: 6. CDR1 and CDR2 from the germline V gene are SGDLS and YYNGEE. CDR3 loop: CASSVNPSGSDEQFF. As DNA, the CDR3 is TGTGCCAGCAGCGTAAATCCTAGCGGGAGCGATGAGCAGTTCTTC.

The chain combines TRBV5-6 with TRBJ2-5, with TRBD2 matching over 14 bases. CDR3 size: 17 residues. Germline V gene lookup returns CDR1 SGHDT and CDR2 YYEEEE. V shed 4 bases and J 5 bases; nucleotides not matched to a gene: 10. The CDR3 is CASSRGLAGVWWETQYF. CDR3 in DNA: TGTGCCAGCAGCAGGGGACTAGCGGGAGTCTGGTGGGAGACCCAGTACTTC.

V usage is TRBV9 and J usage is TRBJ2-1, with 12 bases identical to TRBD2. V lost 0 bases, J lost 7 bases, and 2 bases stayed unmatched. Germline values: CDR1 SGDLS, CDR2 YYNGEE. CDR3 length: 15 residues. In DNA, the CDR3 is TGTGCCAGCAGCGTAGGGGGACTAGCGGGTAATGAGCAGTTCTTC. As protein: CASSVGGLAGNEQFF.

The chain has TRBV4-1 and TRBJ1-2; D gene uncertain. Between the trimmed V and J ends, which lost 0 bases and 10 bases, there was a span of 9 bases. The V gene's germline CDR1 is MGHRA and CDR2 YSYEKL. CDR3 length: 12 amino acids. The CDR3 sequence is CASSQDDGPYTF. The CDR3 DNA reads as TGCGCCAGCAGCCAAGATGACGGGCCCTACACCTTC.

The chain has TRBV13 and TRBJ1-4, with 8 bases matching TRBD1. This CDR3 has 14 residues. Germline CDR1 reads PRHDT; CDR2 reads FYEKMQ (reference sequence). The V gene end was trimmed by 5 bases and the J gene end by 5 bases; junction bases not matched to a gene: 4. The CDR3 sequence is CASSPGQVNEKLFF. CDR3 coding DNA: TGTGCCAGCAGCCCGGGACAGGTGAATGAAAAACTGTTTTTT.

This chain connects TRBV19 to TRBJ1-6; no clear D gene. Trimming took 3 bases from V and 2 from J, leaving 8 bases between them. The germline V gene encodes CDR1 LNHDA and CDR2 SQIVND (reference sequence). This CDR3 is built from 15 residues. The CDR3: CASSMEQTYNSPLHF. The CDR3 DNA reads TGTGCCAGTAGTATGGAACAGACCTATAATTCACCCCTCCACTTT.

The V gene is TRBV14, the J gene TRBJ1-3; maybe TRBD1 (6 bases). V gave up 8 bases and J gave up 0 bases, with 14 bases separating them. The CDR3 has 15 amino acids. Germline CDR1 and CDR2: SGHDN and FVKESK. The CDR3 sequence: CASALGQFSGNTIYF. The CDR3 nucleotides read TGTGCCAGCGCCCTCGGACAGTTCTCTGGAAACACCATATATTTT.

The CDR3: CASSQDEGAGNTIYF. The CDR3 DNA sequence: TGCGCCAGCAGCCAAGATGAGGGCGCGGGAAACACCATATATTTT. This rearrangement joins TRBV4-1 to TRBJ1-3; the D is unclear. The V and J ends lost 0 bases and 4 bases respectively, with 10 bases between them. The germline gives CDR1 MGHRA, CDR2 YSYEKL. The CDR3 has 15 residues.

J is TRBJ1-1 and V is TRBV7-9; D is unresolved. The germline gives CDR1 SEHNR, CDR2 FQNEAQ (reference sequence). The CDR3 is 12 residues long. V gave up 1 base and J gave up 11 bases, with 11 bases separating them. The CDR3 protein is CASSLEGHDAFF. The CDR3 DNA is TGTGCCAGCAGCTTAGAAGGCCACGATGCTTTCTTT.

This clone appeared once. The rearrangement uses TRBV6-5 and TRBJ1-2; the D is unclear. Trimming removed 0 bases from V and 2 bases from J, with 13 bases in between. Germline V lookup: CDR1 MNHEY, CDR2 SVGAGI. The CDR3 runs 16 residues. CDR3: CASSYSRTEGNYGYTF. CDR3 nucleotides: TGTGCCAGCAGTTACTCACGGACGGAAGGGAACTATGGCTACACCTTC.

The V gene is TRBV5-1, the J gene TRBJ2-6; TRBD1 aligns across 8 bases. After removal of 2 bases from V and 1 base from J, the junction contained 17 bases not matched to a gene. The germline V gene encodes CDR1 SGHRS and CDR2 YFSETQ. The length of the CDR3 is 21 residues. The CDR3 sequence: CASSLRLDRVRVESGANVLTF. In DNA form, the CDR3 reads TGCGCCAGCAGCTTACGATTGGACAGGGTCAGAGTGGAATCTGGGGCCAACGTCCTGACTTTC.

The chain links TRBV4-1 to TRBJ2-7, with 9 nucleotides matching TRBD1. This CDR3 is 16 amino acids long. Germline V lookup: CDR1 MGHRA, CDR2 YSYEKL. The ends lost 1 base at V and 3 bases at J; junction bases unmatched: 7. This CDR3 is CASSQVSQGANYEQYF. The CDR3 DNA reads TGCGCCAGCAGCCAAGTTTCACAGGGGGCGAACTACGAGCAGTACTTC.

The chain links TRBV27 to TRBJ1-1, with TRBD1 matching 10 bases. Germline lookup yields CDR1 MNHEY and CDR2 SMNVEV (reference sequence). There are 16 residues in the CDR3. Losses at the gene ends were 5 bases for V and 0 bases for J; bases not matched to a gene: 6. The CDR3 nucleotides are TGTGCCAGCAGTCACGACAGGGGGCTCATGAACACTGAAGCTTTCTTT. As protein: CASSHDRGLMNTEAFF.

This clone was recorded at least ten times. The genes are TRBV6-6 and TRBJ2-5; 11 nucleotides align to TRBD1. V trimming: 10 bases; J trimming: 5 bases; junction bases outside the gene matches: 12. Germline loops: CDR1 MNHNY, CDR2 SVGAGI (reference sequence). The CDR3 is 15 amino acids. The CDR3 is CATDNPGQGVETQYF. The CDR3 DNA sequence: TGTGCCACAGATAATCCGGGACAGGGGGTCGAGACCCAGTACTTC.